This T cell receptor (beta chain) appears in the sequencing data of a study of T cells in Graves' hyperthyroidism and ophthalmopathy. The CDR3 has 14 amino acids. Between the trimmed V and J ends, which lost 0 bases and 4 bases, there was a span of 9 bases. Germline values: CDR1 LGHDT, CDR2 YNNKEL (reference sequence). Points from the study as a whole: Ophthalmopathy and stable hyperthyroidism were separated by a 13 V-J model. Onset of ophthalmopathy came a median roughly 6.9 months after the model predicted it.

RNA transcripts served as the template for amplifying TCR beta CDR3 regions. The study used the HTBI primer set for a first-round RT-PCR of the TCR CDR3. TCRdb reprocessed the multiplex PCR reads with MiXCR, giving one entry per CDR3 protein. Here the sample spans about 560,000 distinct CDR3 sequences, over 15% being singletons. Each diagnosis drew on symptoms, thyroxine, TRAb, thyroid ultrasound and orbital computed tomography findings. This clonotype was found many times. What it recognizes is unknown. The TCR originated in a woman between 18 and 30 years old with Graves' hyperthyroidism. Specimen: blood. This rearrangement joins TRBV3-1 to TRBJ1-1, with no clear D. CDR3 bases: TGTGCCAGCAGCCAAGACAAGGGAGCCACTGAAGCTTTCTTT. Its translation is CASSQDKGATEAFF.